The 3 T cell receptor beta chains presented below share a single source sample, sequenced in a study of shared clonotypes between healthy human individuals. The assay was immunoSEQ multiplex PCR, and TCRdb's table has in-frame clones only and misses some. The table has around 600,000 clones, 98% seen once; the top ten hold 0.3%. CD45RO-negative, CCR7-positively selected cells formed the naive CD8 fraction, excluding terminally differentiated effector memory CD45RA+ cells. Sequenced input: naive CD8+ T cells sorted from blood. The source is a man under 40 in good health.

The chain links TRBV28 to TRBJ2-7, with D possibly matching TRBD1 (5 bases). There are 13 residues in the CDR3. The germline V gene encodes CDR1 MDHEN and CDR2 SYDVKM. Trimming shortened V by 5 bases and J by 2 bases, and 10 bases separated the two germline ends. CDR3 bases: TGTGCCAGCAGTCCAGGGTTTACCTACGAGCAGTACTTC. Translated, it gives CASSPGFTYEQYF.

The chain joins TRBV7-2 to TRBJ1-1; D is undetermined. In germline, CDR1 is SGHTA, CDR2 FQGNSA. V lost 8 bases, J lost 0 bases, and 7 bases lay in between. The length of the CDR3 is 12 residues. CDR3 nucleotide sequence: TGTGCCAGCGGAGAGATGAACACTGAAGCTTTCTTT. It is translated as CASGEMNTEAFF.

The chain recombines TRBV6-6 with TRBJ1-2; D possibly corresponds to TRBD1 (5 bases). The CDR3 totals 15 residues. V was trimmed by 0 bases and J by 6 bases, leaving 14 bases between them. Per germline, CDR1 MNHNY and CDR2 SVGAGI (reference sequence). CDR3 sequence: CASSYSTGGIDGYTF. CDR3 DNA sequence: TGTGCCAGCAGTTACTCTACAGGCGGCATCGATGGCTACACCTTC.